These 30 T cell receptor beta chains originate from one sample sequenced in a study of early T cells in non-severe SARS-CoV-2 infection. From the 5' RACE reads, TCRdb called clonotypes with MiXCR, one entry per CDR3 protein. Here the sample spans 60,000 to 75,000 distinct CDR3 sequences, roughly 12% being singletons. Sequenced input: whole blood. These receptors all come from an adult who was a healthcare worker with PCR-confirmed SARS-CoV-2 infection or an uninfected control (not recorded which).

The chain combines TRBV5-1 with TRBJ2-3; D remains ambiguous. The CDR3 runs to 13 residues. The germline gives CDR1 SGHRS, CDR2 YFSETQ. The V and J ends lost 3 bases and 5 bases respectively, with 10 bases between them. CDR3 protein: CASSSRRRDTQYF. The CDR3 nucleotides read TGCGCCAGCAGCTCTAGGAGAAGAGATACGCAGTATTTT.

This clonotype was counted many times. The gene calls are TRBV6-2 or TRBV6-3 and TRBJ2-3; no firm D call. There are 13 residues in the CDR3. CDR1 and CDR2 (germline): MNHEY, SVGEGT. V was shortened by 3 bases and J by 0 bases, with 4 bases between the two germline ends. In DNA, the CDR3 is TGTGCCAGCAGTTATCAAAGCACAGATACGCAGTATTTT. Its translation is CASSYQSTDTQYF.

This clonotype was detected ten times or more. This chain connects TRBV7-8 to TRBJ1-1; TRBD1 is a possible D gene (5 bases). Trimming stripped 3 bases from V and 1 base from J, with 9 bases between. Germline V gives CDR1 SGHVS, CDR2 FQNEAQ. The CDR3 is 14 residues long. The CDR3 loop reads CASSFSTGNTEAFF. The CDR3 DNA reads as TGTGCCAGCAGCTTCTCTACAGGGAACACTGAAGCTTTCTTT. Full variable domain (missing parts from reference TRBV7-8 and TRBJ1-1): GAGVSQSPRYKVAKRGQDVALRCDPISGHVSLFWYQQALGQGPEFLTYFQNEAQLDKSGLPSDRFFAERPEGSVSTLKIQRTQQEDSAVYLCASSFSTGNTEAFFGQGTRLTVV.

The table lists this clonotype with many counts. This chain connects TRBV25-1 to TRBJ2-2; D is uncertain. The germline V and J ends were trimmed by 7 bases and 1 base, with 10 bases remaining between them. The CDR3 sequence is 14 residues long. CDR1 is MGHDK, CDR2 SYGVNS, per germline. The CDR3 is CASTDIMNTGELFF. CDR3 nucleotide sequence: TGTGCCAGCACAGACATAATGAACACCGGGGAGCTGTTTTTT.

The chain joins TRBV5-1 to TRBJ2-3, with D possibly TRBD1 on 6 matching bases. The CDR3 sequence is 15 residues long. Trimming stripped 3 bases from V and 4 bases from J, with 15 bases between. In germline, CDR1 is SGHRS, CDR2 YFSETQ. In DNA form, the CDR3 reads TGCGCCAGCAGCTCCCAGGGGCAGGGGCCAGATACGCAGTATTTT. Protein: CASSSQGQGPDTQYF. Based on the CDR3 plus reference TRBV5-1 and TRBJ2-3, the full variable domain is KAGVTQTPRYLIKTRGQQVTLSCSPISGHRSVSWYQQTPGQGLQFLFEYFSETQRNKGNFPGRFSGRQFSNSRSEMNVSTLELGDSALYLCASSSQGQGPDTQYFGPGTRLTVL.

This clonotype was observed a few times. The gene calls are TRBV6-1 and TRBJ1-2; D gene uncertain. V lost 0 bases and J 3 bases, leaving 5 bases between the germline ends. Germline V lookup: CDR1 MNHNS, CDR2 SASEGT. The CDR3 is 13 residues long. The CDR3, as DNA: TGTGCCAGCAGTGAAGCGGGAGACTATGGCTACACCTTC. Its translation is CASSEAGDYGYTF.

The J gene is TRBJ2-3, the V gene TRBV2; no clear D. The CDR3 has 11 residues. V shed 6 bases and J shed 2 bases, with 3 bases lying between them. CDR1 and CDR2 from the germline V gene are SNHLY and FYNNEI. CDR3 bases: TGTGCCAGCAGGTACACAGATACGCAGTATTTT. Residues: CASRYTDTQYF.

The J gene is TRBJ1-6, the V gene TRBV15; TRBD1 is a possible D gene (6 bases). In germline, CDR1 is LNHNV, CDR2 YYDKDF (reference sequence). The V end was cut by 1 base, the J end by 0 bases, with 10 bases between. The CDR3 extends over 17 amino acids. In nucleotides, the CDR3 is TGTGCCACCAGCAGAGGCGGGGGGGCCTCCTATAATTCACCCCTCCACTTT. This codes for CATSRGGGASYNSPLHF. Looking up the rest from reference TRBV15 and TRBJ1-6 gives the full variable domain: DAMVIQNPRYQVTQFGKPVTLSCSQTLNHNVMYWYQQKSSQAPKLLFHYYDKDFNNEADTPDNFQSRRPNTSFCFLDIRSPGLGDTAMYLCATSRGGGASYNSPLHFGNGTRLTVT.

The chain has TRBV9 and TRBJ2-1, with unresolved D. Trimming removed 0 bases from V and 0 bases from J, with 7 bases in between. Germline CDR1 reads SGDLS; CDR2 reads YYNGEE. This CDR3 spans 15 amino acids. CDR3 residues: CASSVDMASYNEQFF. The CDR3 bases are TGTGCCAGCAGCGTAGATATGGCCTCCTACAATGAGCAGTTCTTC. Complete variable domain (other parts from reference TRBV9 and TRBJ2-1): DSGVTQTPKHLITATGQRVTLRCSPRSGDLSVYWYQQSLDQGLQFLIQYYNGEERAKGNILERFSAQQFPDLHSELNLSSLELGDSALYFCASSVDMASYNEQFFGPGTRLTVL.

V and J are TRBV6-1 and TRBJ1-2, with D unclear. The germline gives CDR1 MNHNS, CDR2 SASEGT. CDR3 size: 15 residues. The germline V and J ends were trimmed by 3 bases and 4 bases, with 15 bases remaining between them. The CDR3 loop reads CASSDRAPGAYGYTF. The CDR3 bases are TGTGCCAGCAGTGATCGGGCCCCCGGAGCCTATGGCTACACCTTC.

The chain carries TRBV6-2 or TRBV6-3 and TRBJ1-1, with 9 bases aligning to TRBD1. The junction had 8 bases not matched to a gene; V was cut back by 6 bases and J by 3 bases. This CDR3 spans 15 amino acids. Germline V gene lookup returns CDR1 MNHEY and CDR2 SVGEGT. The chain's CDR3 is CASSSGQGMDTEAFF. The CDR3 DNA sequence: TGTGCCAGCAGCTCCGGACAGGGGATGGACACTGAAGCTTTCTTT.

This clonotype appeared many times. The V gene is TRBV6-6, the J gene TRBJ1-6, with 8 bases aligning to TRBD1. V shed 5 bases, J shed 7 bases, and the junction held 1 base outside the gene matches. The CDR3 runs to 13 residues. The V gene's germline CDR1 is MNHNY and CDR2 SVGAGI (reference sequence). The CDR3 bases are TGTGCCAGCAGTAGACAGGGGAATTCACCCCTCCACTTT. Translated, it gives CASSRQGNSPLHF.

This clonotype appeared many times. V usage is TRBV29-1 and J usage is TRBJ1-4; 8 bases match TRBD1. V shed 1 base, J shed 6 bases, and the junction held 1 base outside the gene matches. Germline V gene data show CDR1 as SQVTM and CDR2 as ANQGSEA. The CDR3 totals 13 residues. CDR3 nucleotide sequence: TGCAGCGTTGAAGCAGGGGGCTATGAAAAACTGTTTTTT. Its protein product is CSVEAGGYEKLFF.

The sample holds many counts of this clonotype. The chain recombines TRBV20-1 with TRBJ2-2; D is undetermined. V lost 3 bases to trimming and J lost 5 bases, with 7 bases between them. Looked up from germline, CDR1 is DFQATT and CDR2 is SNEGSKA (reference sequence). The CDR3 contains 12 residues. CDR3 in amino acids: CSARVGTGELFF. Here the CDR3 DNA reads TGCAGTGCTAGGGTTGGGACCGGGGAGCTGTTTTTT.

This clonotype occurred many times. The J gene is TRBJ2-1, the V gene TRBV7-8, with 12 bases that match TRBD2. This CDR3 contains 17 residues. The V segment lost 6 bases and the J segment 4 bases; nucleotides outside the gene matches: 10. CDR1 is SGHVS, CDR2 FQNEAQ, per germline. The chain's CDR3 is CASSQTASGRVYNEQFF. CDR3 bases: TGTGCCAGCAGTCAAACGGCTAGCGGGAGGGTATACAATGAGCAGTTCTTC.

V gene TRBV11-3 combines with J gene TRBJ2-3; a weak D match, TRBD2 (5 bases). V lost 2 bases and J lost 10, with 16 bases in between. The CDR3 runs 14 residues. In germline, CDR1 is SGHNT, CDR2 YENEEA. The CDR3 DNA sequence: TGTGCCAGCAGCTTACGATGGCCGGGATTGTCGCAGTATTTT. Protein product: CASSLRWPGLSQYF.

This clonotype has a count of ten or more. The V and J genes are TRBV29-1 and TRBJ2-5; 7 bases fit TRBD2. The CDR3 extends over 15 amino acids. V dropped 2 bases and J dropped 1; count of bases not matched to a gene: 7. Germline CDR1 reads SQVTM; CDR2 reads ANQGSEA. The CDR3 region has the DNA TGCAGCGTTGAATCGGTAGCGGGCAGCCAAGAGACCCAGTACTTC. Its translation: CSVESVAGSQETQYF.

This clonotype occurred a few times. DNA for the CDR3: TGCAGTGCTCAGAGGACTAGCGGGAGGGTCTATGAGCAGTTCTTC. Amino acids: CSAQRTSGRVYEQFF. This chain links TRBV20-1 with TRBJ2-1, with 15 nucleotides matching TRBD2. V shed 5 bases, J shed 8 bases, and the junction held 7 bases outside the gene matches. Germline V gives CDR1 DFQATT, CDR2 SNEGSKA (reference sequence). This CDR3 spans 15 amino acids.

Ten or more counts support this clonotype. The chain links TRBV28 to TRBJ2-7, with 9 bases fitting TRBD1. The CDR3 runs 15 residues. V shed 7 bases and J 4 bases; nucleotides not matched to a gene: 11. Per the germline V gene, CDR1 is MDHEN and CDR2 is SYDVKM. The CDR3 here is CASTLYPGQGYEQYF. For the CDR3, the DNA is TGTGCCAGCACCCTATACCCGGGACAGGGTTACGAGCAGTACTTC.

This clonotype was observed at least ten times. The chain has TRBV3-1 and TRBJ2-3; D uncertain. There are 14 residues in the CDR3. Germline V gene sequence: CDR1 LGHDT, CDR2 YNNKEL (reference sequence). Deletions cut 5 bases from V and 4 bases from J, with 13 bases between. CDR3 DNA sequence: TGTGCCAGCAGCGTTGTGGTGAGTCCAGATACGCAGTATTTT. Amino acids: CASSVVVSPDTQYF.

The chain combines TRBV20-1 with TRBJ2-7; 8 nucleotides align to TRBD1. The CDR3 runs to 13 residues. V lost 5 bases to trimming and J lost 6 bases; unmatched junction nucleotides: 9. Per the germline V gene, CDR1 is DFQATT and CDR2 is SNEGSKA (reference sequence). The CDR3 loop is CSAPWTGTGEQYF. The CDR3 nucleotides read TGCAGTGCTCCGTGGACAGGGACTGGCGAGCAGTACTTC.

This clonotype was observed at least ten times. V usage is TRBV29-1 and J usage is TRBJ2-5; the match to TRBD2 covers 9 bases. Looked up from germline, CDR1 is SQVTM and CDR2 is ANQGSEA. The CDR3 totals 16 residues. V shed 1 base and J 4 bases; nucleotides not matched to a gene: 10. In nucleotides, the CDR3 is TGCAGCGTTGAAGGTAGTAGCGGGAGTGGGGGAGAGACCCAGTACTTC. Its translation is CSVEGSSGSGGETQYF.

There are many counts of this clonotype. J is TRBJ2-7 and V is TRBV6-6; unclear D gene. Germline assignment: CDR1 MNHNY and CDR2 SVGAGI (reference sequence). Trimming took off 4 bases at V and 4 bases at J, with 14 bases between the two ends. The CDR3 has 14 residues. As DNA, the CDR3 is TGTGCCAGCAGTTTTCCGGGCCTCTATTACGAGCAGTACTTC. Translating gives CASSFPGLYYEQYF.

A few counts support this clonotype. The chain recombines TRBV5-6 with TRBJ2-6; D is unclear. Trimming removed 4 bases from V and 0 bases from J, with 11 bases in between. Germline values: CDR1 SGHDT, CDR2 YYEEEE. The CDR3 spans 16 residues. This chain's CDR3 is CASSERPVSGANVLTF. The CDR3 DNA sequence: TGTGCCAGCAGCGAAAGACCGGTCTCTGGGGCCAACGTCCTGACTTTC. Looking up the rest from reference TRBV5-6 and TRBJ2-6 gives the full variable domain: DAGVTQSPTHLIKTRGQQVTLRCSPKSGHDTVSWYQQALGQGPQFIFQYYEEEERQRGNFPDRFSGHQFPNYSSELNVNALLLGDSALYLCASSERPVSGANVLTFGAGSRLTVL.

Ten or more counts support this clonotype. The rearrangement uses TRBV12-3 or TRBV12-4 and TRBJ2-4, with 7 bases matching TRBD1. The CDR3 is 14 amino acids. The ends lost 6 bases at V and 5 bases at J; junction bases unmatched: 7. CDR3 sequence: CASSPTGSQNIQYF. The CDR3 region has the DNA TGTGCCAGCAGCCCGACAGGGAGTCAAAACATTCAGTACTTC.

There are many counts of this clonotype. The V and J genes are TRBV18 and TRBJ2-7; D unclear. Trimming cost V 3 bases and J 6 bases, with 12 bases left between them. Germline V gene data show CDR1 as KGHSH and CDR2 as LQKENI. CDR3 length: 13 residues. The CDR3 bases are TGTGCCAGCTCACCCACCAGCGACTCCGAGCAGTACTTC. Translation gives CASSPTSDSEQYF.

V is TRBV5-5 and J is TRBJ2-5; D possibly corresponds to TRBD2 (6 bases). Germline V CDR1 and CDR2: SGHKS, YYEKEE (reference sequence). The CDR3 is 14 residues long. V gave up 4 bases and J gave up 5 bases, with 15 bases separating them. The DNA of the CDR3 is TGTGCCAGCAGCGGTCGGGGGAGTTACGAGACCCAGTACTTC. It translates to CASSGRGSYETQYF.

Many counts were recorded for this clonotype. The chain uses TRBV18 and TRBJ2-1; D possibly corresponds to TRBD1 (6 bases). Germline CDR1 and CDR2: KGHSH and LQKENI. This CDR3 is built from 14 residues. The V end was cut by 4 bases, the J end by 4 bases, with 11 bases between. The CDR3 sequence is CASSLSQGYNEQFF. CDR3 sequence (DNA): TGTGCCAGCTCACTGTCCCAGGGGTACAATGAGCAGTTCTTC.

There are a few counts of this clonotype. The chain recombines TRBV12-3 or TRBV12-4 with TRBJ2-2, with TRBD2 matching over 11 bases. After removal of 2 bases from V and 6 bases from J, the junction contained 2 bases not matched to a gene. There are 15 residues in the CDR3. The CDR3 DNA sequence: TGTGCCAGCAGTTTAATAGCGGGAGGGCCCGGGGAGCTGTTTTTT. Translating it yields CASSLIAGGPGELFF.

The chain combines TRBV12-3 or TRBV12-4 with TRBJ2-1; D possibly corresponds to TRBD2 (7 bases). This CDR3 comprises 16 residues. Trimming left V 0 bases short and J 8 bases short, with 17 bases between. The CDR3 nucleotides read TGTGCCAGCAGTTTAGCCCTCAGGGGAGGGGGAGATGAGCAGTTCTTC. Its protein product is CASSLALRGGGDEQFF.